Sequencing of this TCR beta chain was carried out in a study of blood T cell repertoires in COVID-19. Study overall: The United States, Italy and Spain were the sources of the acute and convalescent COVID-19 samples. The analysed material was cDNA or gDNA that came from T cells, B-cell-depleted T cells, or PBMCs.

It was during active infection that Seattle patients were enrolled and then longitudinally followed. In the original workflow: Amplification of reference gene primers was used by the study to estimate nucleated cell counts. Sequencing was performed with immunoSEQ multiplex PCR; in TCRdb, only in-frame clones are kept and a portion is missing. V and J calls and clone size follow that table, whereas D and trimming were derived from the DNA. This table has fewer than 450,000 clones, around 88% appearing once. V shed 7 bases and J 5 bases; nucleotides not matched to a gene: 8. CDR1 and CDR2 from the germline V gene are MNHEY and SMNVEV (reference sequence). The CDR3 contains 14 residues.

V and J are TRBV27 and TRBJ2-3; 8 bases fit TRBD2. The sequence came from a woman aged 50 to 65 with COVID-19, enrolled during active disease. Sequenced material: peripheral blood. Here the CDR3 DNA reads TGTGCCAGCACGATCGGGGGGGTATTAGATACGCAGTATTTT. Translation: CASTIGGVLDTQYF.